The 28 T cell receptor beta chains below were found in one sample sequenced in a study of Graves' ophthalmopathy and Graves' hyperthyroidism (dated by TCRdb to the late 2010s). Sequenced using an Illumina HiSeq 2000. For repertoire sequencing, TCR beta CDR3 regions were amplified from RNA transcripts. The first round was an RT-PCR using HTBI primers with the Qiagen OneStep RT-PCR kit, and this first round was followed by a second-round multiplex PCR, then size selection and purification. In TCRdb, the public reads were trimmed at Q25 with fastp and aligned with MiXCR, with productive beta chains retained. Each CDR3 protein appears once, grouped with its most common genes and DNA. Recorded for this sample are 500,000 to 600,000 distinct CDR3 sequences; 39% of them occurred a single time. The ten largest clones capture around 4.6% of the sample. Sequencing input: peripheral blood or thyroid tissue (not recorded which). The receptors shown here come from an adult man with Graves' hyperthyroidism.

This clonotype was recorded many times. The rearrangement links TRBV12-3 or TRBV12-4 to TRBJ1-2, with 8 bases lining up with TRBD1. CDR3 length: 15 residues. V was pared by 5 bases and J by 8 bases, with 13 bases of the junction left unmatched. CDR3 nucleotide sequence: TGTGCCAGCAGTGCTAGATCGACAGGGGATAGGGGCTACACCTTC. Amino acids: CASSARSTGDRGYTF.

CDR3 region: CASSLGASASYEQYF. The CDR3 nucleotides read TGTGCCAGCAGCCTTGGGGCTAGCGCGTCCTACGAGCAGTACTTC. The V gene is TRBV7-8, the J gene TRBJ2-7; D is perhaps TRBD2 (6 bases). The ends were cut back, 5 bases at V and 1 base at J, with 15 bases in the middle. CDR1 is SGHVS and CDR2 is FQNEAQ in the germline V gene. The CDR3 is 15 amino acids.

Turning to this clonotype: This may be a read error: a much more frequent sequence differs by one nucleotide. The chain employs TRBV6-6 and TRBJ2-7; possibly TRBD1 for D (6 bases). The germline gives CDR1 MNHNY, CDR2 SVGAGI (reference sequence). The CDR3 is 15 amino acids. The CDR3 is CTSSYDGQSSYEQYF. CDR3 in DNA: TGTACCAGCAGTTACGATGGACAGAGCTCCTACGAGCAGTACTTC.

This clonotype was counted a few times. The CDR3 nucleotides are TGTGCCAGCAGCAGGACAGGCGTTGTGGTGGGCACTGAAGCTTTCTTT. It translates to CASSRTGVVVGTEAFF. The gene calls are TRBV5-6 and TRBJ1-1, with TRBD1 matching over 7 bases. With 4 bases clipped from V and 4 bases from J, the junction kept 13 bases outside the gene matches. Germline V lookup: CDR1 SGHDT, CDR2 YYEEEE. The CDR3 is 16 amino acids.

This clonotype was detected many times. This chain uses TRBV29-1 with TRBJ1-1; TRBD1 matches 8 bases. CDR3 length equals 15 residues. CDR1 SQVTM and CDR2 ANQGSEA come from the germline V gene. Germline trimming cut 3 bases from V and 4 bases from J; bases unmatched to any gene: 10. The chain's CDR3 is CSVDLGTGGGTEAFF. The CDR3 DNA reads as TGCAGCGTTGATCTAGGGACAGGTGGTGGCACTGAAGCTTTCTTT. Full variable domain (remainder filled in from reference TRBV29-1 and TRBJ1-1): SAVISQKPSRDICQRGTSLTIQCQVDSQVTMMFWYRQQPGQSLTLIATANQGSEATYESGFVIDKFPISRPNLTFSTLTVSNMSPEDSSIYLCSVDLGTGGGTEAFFGQGTRLTVV.

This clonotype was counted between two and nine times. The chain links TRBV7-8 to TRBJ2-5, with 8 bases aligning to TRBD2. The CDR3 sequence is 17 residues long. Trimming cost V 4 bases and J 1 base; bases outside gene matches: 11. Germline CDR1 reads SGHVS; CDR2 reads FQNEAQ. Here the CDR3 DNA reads TGTGCCAGCAGCTCTGAGACCCAGCGGGGGCCCCAAGAGACCCAGTACTTC. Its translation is CASSSETQRGPQETQYF.

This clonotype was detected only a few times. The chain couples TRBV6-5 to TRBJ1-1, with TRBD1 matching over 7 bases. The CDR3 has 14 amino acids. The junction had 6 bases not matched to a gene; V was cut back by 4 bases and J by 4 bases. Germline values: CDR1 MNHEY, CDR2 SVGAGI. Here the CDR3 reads CASSLQGMSTEAFF. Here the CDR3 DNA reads TGTGCCAGCAGTTTACAGGGGATGAGCACTGAAGCTTTCTTT.

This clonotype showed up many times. CDR3 residues: CSASSAFALAGAFF. The CDR3 DNA follows: TGCAGTGCTAGCTCCGCATTCGCCCTCGCGGGAGCTTTCTTT. The rearrangement joins TRBV20-1 to TRBJ1-1; D is unresolved. Trimming cost V 3 bases and J 10 bases, with 21 bases left between them. This CDR3 has 14 residues. Germline V gene data show CDR1 as DFQATT and CDR2 as SNEGSKA (reference sequence).

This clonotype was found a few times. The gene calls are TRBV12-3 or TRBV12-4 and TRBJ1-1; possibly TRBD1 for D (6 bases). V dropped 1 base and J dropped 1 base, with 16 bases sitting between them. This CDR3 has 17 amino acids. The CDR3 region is CASSLEVWGARNTEAFF. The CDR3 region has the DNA TGTGCCAGCAGTTTAGAAGTATGGGGGGCTAGGAACACTGAAGCTTTCTTT.

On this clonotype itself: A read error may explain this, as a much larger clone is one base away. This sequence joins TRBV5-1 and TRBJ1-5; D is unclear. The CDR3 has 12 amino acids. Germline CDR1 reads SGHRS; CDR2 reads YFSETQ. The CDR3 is CASSLICQPQHF. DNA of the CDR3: TGTGCCAGCAGCTTAATATGTCAGCCCCAGCATTTT.

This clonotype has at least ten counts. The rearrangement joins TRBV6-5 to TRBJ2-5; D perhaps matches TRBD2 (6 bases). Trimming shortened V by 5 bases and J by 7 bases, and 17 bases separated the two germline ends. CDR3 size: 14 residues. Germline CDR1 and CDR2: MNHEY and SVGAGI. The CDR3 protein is CASSRGMLGGTQYF. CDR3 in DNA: TGTGCCAGCAGTCGGGGGATGCTGGGGGGGACCCAGTACTTC.

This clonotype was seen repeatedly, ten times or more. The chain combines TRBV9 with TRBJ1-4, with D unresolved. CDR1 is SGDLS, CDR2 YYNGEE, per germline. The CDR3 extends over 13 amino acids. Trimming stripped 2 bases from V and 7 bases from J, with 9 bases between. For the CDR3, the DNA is TGTGCCAGCAGCGTTGGATTCGGTGAAAAACTGTTTTTT. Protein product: CASSVGFGEKLFF.

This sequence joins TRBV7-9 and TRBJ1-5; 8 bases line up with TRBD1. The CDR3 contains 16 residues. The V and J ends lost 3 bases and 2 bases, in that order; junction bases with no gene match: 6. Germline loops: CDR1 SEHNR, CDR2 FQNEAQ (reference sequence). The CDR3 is CASSFRDRIGNQPQHF. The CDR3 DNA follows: TGTGCCAGCAGCTTCCGGGACAGGATCGGCAATCAGCCCCAGCATTTT.

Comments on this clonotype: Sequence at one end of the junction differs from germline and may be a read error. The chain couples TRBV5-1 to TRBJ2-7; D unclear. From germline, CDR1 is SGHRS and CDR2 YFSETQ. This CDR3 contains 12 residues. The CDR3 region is CASSAESYEQHF. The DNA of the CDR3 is TGCGCCAGCAGCGCGGAGTCCTACGAGCAGCACTTC.

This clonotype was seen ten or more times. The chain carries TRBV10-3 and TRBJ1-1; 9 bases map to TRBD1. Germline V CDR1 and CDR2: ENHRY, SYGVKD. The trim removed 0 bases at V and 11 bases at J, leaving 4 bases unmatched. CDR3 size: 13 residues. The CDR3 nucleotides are TGTGCCATCAGTGAGTCGGGGACAGGGACCGCTTTCTTT. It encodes CAISESGTGTAFF.

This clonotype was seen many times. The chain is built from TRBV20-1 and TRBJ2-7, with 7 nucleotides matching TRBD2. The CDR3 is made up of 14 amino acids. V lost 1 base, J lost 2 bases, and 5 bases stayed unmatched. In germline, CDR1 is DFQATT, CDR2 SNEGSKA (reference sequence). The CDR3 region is CSARVAGGTYEQYF. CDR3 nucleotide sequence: TGCAGTGCTAGAGTAGCGGGCGGAACCTACGAGCAGTACTTC.

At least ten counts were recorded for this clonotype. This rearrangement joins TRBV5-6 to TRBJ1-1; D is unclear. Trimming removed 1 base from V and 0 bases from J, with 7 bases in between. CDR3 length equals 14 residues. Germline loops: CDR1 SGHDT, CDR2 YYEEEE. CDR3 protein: CASSLQYLNTEAFF. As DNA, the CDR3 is TGTGCCAGCAGCTTGCAGTACCTGAACACTGAAGCTTTCTTT.

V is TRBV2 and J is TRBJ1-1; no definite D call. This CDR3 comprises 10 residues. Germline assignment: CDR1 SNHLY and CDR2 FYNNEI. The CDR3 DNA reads TGTGCTGGCAGGCCGATTGAAGCTTTCTTT. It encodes CAGRPIEAFF.

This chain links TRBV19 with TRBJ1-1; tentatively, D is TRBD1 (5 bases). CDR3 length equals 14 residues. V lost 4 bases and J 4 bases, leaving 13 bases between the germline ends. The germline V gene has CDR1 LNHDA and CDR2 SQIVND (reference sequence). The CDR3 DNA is TGTGCCAGTAGTAGCCGGGACTTACCCACTGAAGCTTTCTTT. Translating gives CASSSRDLPTEAFF.

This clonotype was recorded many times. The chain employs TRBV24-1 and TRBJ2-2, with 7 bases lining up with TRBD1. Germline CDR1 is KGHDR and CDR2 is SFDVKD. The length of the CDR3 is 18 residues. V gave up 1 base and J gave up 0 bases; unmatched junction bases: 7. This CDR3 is CATSDFPRQGSNTGELFF. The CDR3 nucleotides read TGTGCCACCAGTGATTTTCCCCGACAGGGATCGAACACCGGGGAGCTGTTTTTT.

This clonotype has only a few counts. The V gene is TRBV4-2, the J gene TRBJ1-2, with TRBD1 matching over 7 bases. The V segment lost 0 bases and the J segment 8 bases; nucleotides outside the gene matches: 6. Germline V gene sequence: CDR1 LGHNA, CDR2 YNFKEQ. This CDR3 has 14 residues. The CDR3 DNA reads TGTGCCAGCAGCCAAGATTTAGGGGGCGGAGGCTACACCTTC. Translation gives CASSQDLGGGGYTF.

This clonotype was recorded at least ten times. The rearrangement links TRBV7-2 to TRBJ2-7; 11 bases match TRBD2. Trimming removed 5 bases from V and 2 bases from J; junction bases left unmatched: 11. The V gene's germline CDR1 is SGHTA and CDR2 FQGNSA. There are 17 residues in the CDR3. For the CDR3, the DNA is TGTGCCAGCAGCCTAAATAGCGGGAGGGCCGACGCCTACGAGCAGTACTTC. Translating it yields CASSLNSGRADAYEQYF. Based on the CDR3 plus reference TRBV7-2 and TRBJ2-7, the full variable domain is GAGVSQSPSNKVTEKGKDVELRCDPISGHTALYWYRQSLGQGLEFLIYFQGNSAPDKSGLPSDRFSAERTGGSVSTLTIQRTQQEDSAVYLCASSLNSGRADAYEQYFGPGTRLTVT.

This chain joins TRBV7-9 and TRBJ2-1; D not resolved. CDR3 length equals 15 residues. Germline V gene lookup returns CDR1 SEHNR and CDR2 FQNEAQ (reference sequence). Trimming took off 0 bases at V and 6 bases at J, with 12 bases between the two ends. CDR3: CASSLALTGINEQFF. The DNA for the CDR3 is TGTGCCAGCAGCTTAGCCCTCACGGGTATCAATGAGCAGTTCTTC.

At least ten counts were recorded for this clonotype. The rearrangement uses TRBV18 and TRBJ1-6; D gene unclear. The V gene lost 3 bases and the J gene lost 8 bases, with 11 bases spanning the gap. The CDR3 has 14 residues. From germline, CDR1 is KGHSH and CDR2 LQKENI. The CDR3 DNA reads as TGTGCCAGCTCACCGTCATCGGAGCATTCACCCCTCCACTTT. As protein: CASSPSSEHSPLHF.

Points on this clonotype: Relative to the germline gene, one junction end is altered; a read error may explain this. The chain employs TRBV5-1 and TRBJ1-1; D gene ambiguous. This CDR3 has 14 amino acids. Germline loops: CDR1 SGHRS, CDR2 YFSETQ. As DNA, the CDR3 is TGCGCCAGCAGCTTGGCAGGCAGGAACAATGAAGCTTTCTTT. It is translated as CASSLAGRNNEAFF.

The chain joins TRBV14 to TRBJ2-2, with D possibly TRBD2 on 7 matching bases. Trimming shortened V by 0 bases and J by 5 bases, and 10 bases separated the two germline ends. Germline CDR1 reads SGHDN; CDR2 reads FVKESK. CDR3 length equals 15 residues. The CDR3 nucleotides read TGTGCCAGCAGCCAAGAAGGGGGGGCAACCGGGGAGCTGTTTTTT. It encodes CASSQEGGATGELFF.

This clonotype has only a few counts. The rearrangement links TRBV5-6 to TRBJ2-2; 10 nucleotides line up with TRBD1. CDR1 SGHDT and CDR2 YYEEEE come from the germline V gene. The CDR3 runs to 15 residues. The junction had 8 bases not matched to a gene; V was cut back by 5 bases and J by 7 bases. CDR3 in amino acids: CASSPDRGRGGELFF. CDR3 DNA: TGTGCCAGCAGTCCCGACAGGGGGCGCGGCGGGGAGCTGTTTTTT.

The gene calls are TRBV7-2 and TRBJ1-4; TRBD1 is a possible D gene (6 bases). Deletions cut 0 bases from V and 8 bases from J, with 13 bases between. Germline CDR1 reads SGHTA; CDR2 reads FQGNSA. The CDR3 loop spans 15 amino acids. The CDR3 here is CASSLARGSYEKLFF. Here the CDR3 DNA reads TGTGCCAGCAGCTTAGCAAGGGGGTCCTACGAAAAACTGTTTTTT.